One TCR beta chain is described in this entry. The data are from a study of cytomegalovirus exposure and HLA in healthy donors. Primers included in the PCR were 60 Vbeta and 13 Jbeta primers. TCRdb's table, derived via immunoSEQ multiplex PCR, lists solely in-frame clones and lacks some. This sample carries 150,000 to 200,000 clones, 78% of them seen once, and the ten largest clones take about 1.3%. The sequencing input was PBMCs. The TCR sequence derives from a male donor in good health and CMV-seronegative.

The CDR3 reads CASSQEEQGNEAFF. The CDR3 DNA is TGTGCCAGCAGCCAAGAGGAACAGGGTAATGAAGCTTTCTTT. The chain links TRBV4-2 to TRBJ1-1; tentatively, D is TRBD1 (6 bases). The CDR3 has 14 amino acids. V was cut by 0 bases and J by 7 bases, with 12 bases left in between. CDR1 and CDR2 (germline): LGHNA, YNFKEQ.